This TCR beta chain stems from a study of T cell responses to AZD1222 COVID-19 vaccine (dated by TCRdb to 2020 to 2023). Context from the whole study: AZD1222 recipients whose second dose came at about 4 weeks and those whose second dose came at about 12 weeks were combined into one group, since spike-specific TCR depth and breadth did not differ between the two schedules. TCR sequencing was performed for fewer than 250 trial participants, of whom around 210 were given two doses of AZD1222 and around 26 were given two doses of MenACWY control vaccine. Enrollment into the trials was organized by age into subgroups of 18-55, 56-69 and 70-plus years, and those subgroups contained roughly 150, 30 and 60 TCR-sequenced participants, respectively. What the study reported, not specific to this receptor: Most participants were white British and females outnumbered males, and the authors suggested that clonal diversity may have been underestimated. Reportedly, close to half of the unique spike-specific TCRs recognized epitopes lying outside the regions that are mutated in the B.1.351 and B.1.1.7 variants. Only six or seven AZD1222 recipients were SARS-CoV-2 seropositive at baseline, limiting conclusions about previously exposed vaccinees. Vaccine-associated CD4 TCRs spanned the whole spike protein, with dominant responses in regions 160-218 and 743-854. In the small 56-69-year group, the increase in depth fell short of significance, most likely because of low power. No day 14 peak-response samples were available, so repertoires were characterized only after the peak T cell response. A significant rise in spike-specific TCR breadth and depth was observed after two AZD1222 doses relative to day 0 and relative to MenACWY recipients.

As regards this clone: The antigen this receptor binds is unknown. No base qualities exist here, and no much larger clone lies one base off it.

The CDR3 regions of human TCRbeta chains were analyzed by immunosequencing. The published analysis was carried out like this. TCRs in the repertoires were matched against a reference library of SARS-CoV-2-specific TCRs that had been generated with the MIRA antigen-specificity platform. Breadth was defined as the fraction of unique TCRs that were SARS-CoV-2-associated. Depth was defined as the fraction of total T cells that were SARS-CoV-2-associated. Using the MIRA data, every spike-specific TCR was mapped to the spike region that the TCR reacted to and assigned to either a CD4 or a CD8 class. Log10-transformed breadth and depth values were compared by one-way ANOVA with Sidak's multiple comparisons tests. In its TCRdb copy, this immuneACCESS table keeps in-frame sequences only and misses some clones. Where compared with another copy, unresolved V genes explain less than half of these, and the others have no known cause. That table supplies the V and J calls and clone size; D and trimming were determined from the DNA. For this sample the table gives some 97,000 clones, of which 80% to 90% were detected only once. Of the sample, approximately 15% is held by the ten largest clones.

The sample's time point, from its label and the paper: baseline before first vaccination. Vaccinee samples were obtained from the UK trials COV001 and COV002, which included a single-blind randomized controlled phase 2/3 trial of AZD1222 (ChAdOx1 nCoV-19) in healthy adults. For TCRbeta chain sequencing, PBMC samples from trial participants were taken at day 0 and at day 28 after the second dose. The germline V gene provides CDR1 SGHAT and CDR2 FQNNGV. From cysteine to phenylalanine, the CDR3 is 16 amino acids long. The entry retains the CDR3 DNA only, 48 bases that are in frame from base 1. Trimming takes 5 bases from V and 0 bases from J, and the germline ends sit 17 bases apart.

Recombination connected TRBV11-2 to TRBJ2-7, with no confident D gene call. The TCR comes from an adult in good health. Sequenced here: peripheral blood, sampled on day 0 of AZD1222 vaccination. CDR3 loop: CASSPWTYLSSYEQYF. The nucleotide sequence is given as TGTGCCAGCAGCCCGTGGACCTACCTGAGCTCCTACGAGCAGTACTTC.